This T cell receptor beta chain was sequenced for a study of T cell changes during pregnancy in multiple sclerosis. V was pared by 5 bases and J by 12 bases, with 8 bases of the junction left unmatched. CDR3 size: 14 residues. Germline CDR1 reads SEHNR; CDR2 reads FQNEAQ (reference sequence). Method: immunoSEQ multiplex PCR; TCRdb's copy keeps in-frame clones and lacks some. The table has 60,000 to 75,000 clones, 90% to 95% seen once. The chain carries TRBV7-9 and TRBJ2-1; 12 bases line up with TRBD2. The sequence derives from a female donor with multiple sclerosis, enrolled in a pregnancy study. Here the sequenced sample was peripheral blood, taken after pregnancy. The CDR3 DNA follows: TGTGCCAGCAGCACACGACTAGCGGGAGCCCTGCAGTTCTTC. Protein product: CASSTRLAGALQFF.